What follows are 32 T cell receptor beta chains derived from one specimen sequenced in a study of beta chain features in type 1 diabetes. Expressed TCRB transcripts were sequenced because the entire RNA isolate underwent reverse transcription. Using immunoSEQ multiplex PCR, the repertoire was profiled, and TCRdb retains in-frame clones only, with some absent. The sample lists 250,000 to 350,000 clones, 12% to 15% occurring once. The source material was central memory CD4+ T cells from blood. The receptors were gathered from a man aged 30-40 years in good health.

The sample holds a few counts of this clone. The chain couples TRBV5-1 to TRBJ2-1; 11 nucleotides align to TRBD2. CDR1 SGHRS and CDR2 YFSETQ come from the germline V gene. CDR3 length: 18 amino acids. V lost 3 bases, J lost 1 base, and 9 bases stayed unmatched. The CDR3 loop reads CASSSSRTSGGSYNEQFF. CDR3 DNA sequence: TGCGCCAGCAGCTCAAGCCGTACTAGCGGGGGTTCCTACAATGAGCAGTTCTTC.

This clone appeared many times. The V and J genes are TRBV7-2 and TRBJ2-5, with a weak D call TRBD1 (5 bases). The germline V gene encodes CDR1 SGHTA and CDR2 FQGNSA. This CDR3 contains 14 residues. Between the trimmed V and J ends, which lost 2 bases and 7 bases, there was a span of 14 bases. CDR3 protein: CASSLQGARRTQYF. Here the CDR3 DNA reads TGTGCCAGCAGCTTACAAGGGGCCCGGAGGACCCAGTACTTC. Together with reference TRBV7-2 and TRBJ2-5, the CDR3 gives the full variable domain: GAGVSQSPSNKVTEKGKDVELRCDPISGHTALYWYRQSLGQGLEFLIYFQGNSAPDKSGLPSDRFSAERTGGSVSTLTIQRTQQEDSAVYLCASSLQGARRTQYFGPGTRLLVL.

The rearrangement uses TRBV9 and TRBJ2-1; D remains unclear. The CDR3 is 12 amino acids. The germline gives CDR1 SGDLS, CDR2 YYNGEE. Trimming stripped 0 bases from V and 8 bases from J, with 6 bases between. CDR3 in amino acids: CASSVATDEQFF. The CDR3 DNA follows: TGTGCCAGCAGCGTAGCCACCGATGAGCAGTTCTTC.

This chain connects TRBV10-1 to TRBJ2-3; 7 nucleotides match TRBD1. The CDR3 length is 19 residues. The J segment lost 2 bases and the V segment lost 1 base, leaving 15 bases of the junction unmatched. Looked up from germline, CDR1 is WNHNN and CDR2 is SYGVQD (reference sequence). DNA of the CDR3: TGCGCCAGCAGTGAGTTTTCGTTTCGACAGGGTGGTCTCACAGATACGCAGTATTTT. This sequence encodes CASSEFSFRQGGLTDTQYF.

The CDR3 nucleotides read TGCGCCAGCAGCCGCGGGACGGCCCTGTACCAAGAGACCCAGTACTTC. Translation: CASSRGTALYQETQYF. The chain employs TRBV5-1 and TRBJ2-5; a possible D gene is TRBD2 (6 bases). The ends were cut back, 4 bases at V and 0 bases at J, with 16 bases in the middle. The length of the CDR3 is 16 residues. Per the germline V gene, CDR1 is SGHRS and CDR2 is YFSETQ.

Points on this clone: Mismatch with germline at one junction end may stem from a read error. This chain joins TRBV9 and TRBJ1-2; a possible D gene is TRBD1 (6 bases). Germline V lookup: CDR1 SGDLS, CDR2 YYNGEE. The CDR3 totals 12 residues. The CDR3 DNA is TGTGCCCGCAGTAGGGGGTCCAGGGGCTACACCTTC. Protein sequence: CARSRGSRGYTF.

This clone was found many times. J is TRBJ2-7 and V is TRBV21-1; the table gives TRBD2 as D, unverified against the DNA. TRBV21-1 is listed as a pseudogene. The CDR3 is 13 residues long. In nucleotides, the CDR3 is TGTGCCAGCAGCAAACTACGGGGTTACGAGCAGTACTTC. It encodes CASSKLRGYEQYF.

This clone was seen a handful of times. This chain connects TRBV5-4 to TRBJ2-2; D may be TRBD2 (6 bases). The CDR3 is made up of 15 amino acids. The germline gives CDR1 SGHNT, CDR2 YYREEE (reference sequence). V lost 2 bases to trimming and J lost 5 bases, with 13 bases between them. The CDR3 loop is CASSFGGARTGELFF. The CDR3 coding sequence is TGTGCCAGCAGCTTCGGCGGGGCGCGAACCGGGGAGCTGTTTTTT.

The chain has TRBV6-1 and TRBJ2-4; D is unresolved. V lost 4 bases and J lost 3, with 16 bases in between. CDR1 MNHNS and CDR2 SASEGT come from the germline V gene. CDR3 length equals 16 residues. CDR3 loop: CASSGSAASNKNIQYF. For the CDR3, the DNA is TGTGCCAGCAGTGGCTCAGCTGCGAGTAACAAAAACATTCAGTACTTC.

The sample holds many counts of this clone. The chain has TRBV14 and TRBJ1-1, with 7 bases aligning to TRBD1. Per germline, CDR1 SGHDN and CDR2 FVKESK. The V gene end was trimmed by 6 bases and the J gene end by 4 bases; junction bases not matched to a gene: 2. This CDR3 comprises 12 residues. The chain's CDR3 is CASRQGGTEAFF. DNA of the CDR3: TGTGCCAGCAGGCAGGGGGGCACTGAAGCTTTCTTT. The entire variable domain, with the rest obtained from reference TRBV14 and TRBJ1-1, is as follows: EAGVTQFPSHSVIEKGQTVTLRCDPISGHDNLYWYRRVMGKEIKFLLHFVKESKQDESGMPNNRFLAERTGGTYSTLKVQPAELEDSGVYFCASRQGGTEAFFGQGTRLTVV.

This clone came up many times. The genes are TRBV5-1 and TRBJ1-1; 7 nucleotides agree with TRBD1. V dropped 6 bases and J dropped 3; count of bases not matched to a gene: 11. The CDR3 loop spans 15 amino acids. In germline, CDR1 is SGHRS, CDR2 YFSETQ. The CDR3 is CASKGAGTRDTEAFF. DNA for the CDR3: TGCGCCAGCAAGGGGGCCGGGACTAGGGACACTGAAGCTTTCTTT.

The V gene is TRBV7-2, the J gene TRBJ2-1; 8 nucleotides align to TRBD2. V lost 2 bases and J lost 2; bases outside the gene matches: 8. This CDR3 has 17 residues. Germline CDR1 SGHTA, CDR2 FQGNSA. CDR3 sequence: CASSLRGSGDPYNEQFF. The CDR3, as DNA: TGTGCCAGCAGCTTAAGGGGTAGCGGGGACCCCTACAATGAGCAGTTCTTC.

This chain joins TRBV27 and TRBJ1-4; D is uncertain. The CDR3 is 12 residues long. Looked up from germline, CDR1 is MNHEY and CDR2 is SMNVEV (reference sequence). Trimming left V 6 bases short and J 8 bases short, with 10 bases between. In DNA form, the CDR3 reads TGTGCCAGCAGGACACTAGGGGAAAAACTGTTTTTT. Translating it yields CASRTLGEKLFF.

This clone was recorded a few times. Distinct nucleotide sequences in the sample also encode this CDR3. This chain uses TRBV18 with TRBJ2-7; tentatively, D is TRBD2 (6 bases). The CDR3 runs to 12 residues. Germline assignment: CDR1 KGHSH and CDR2 LQKENI. V lost 0 bases and J 7 bases, leaving 7 bases between the germline ends. The CDR3 loop reads CASSPPAGEQYF. CDR3 nucleotides: TGTGCCAGCTCACCACCGGCGGGGGAGCAGTACTTC. Combining the CDR3 with reference TRBV18 and TRBJ2-7 gives the whole variable domain NAGVMQNPRHLVRRRGQEARLRCSPMKGHSHVYWYRQLPEEGLKFMVYLQKENIIDESGMPKERFSAEFPKEGPSILRIQQVVRGDSAAYFCASSPPAGEQYFGPGTRLTVT.

This clone was found a few times. The V and J genes are TRBV15 and TRBJ2-5; no clear D gene. The CDR3 contains 15 residues. V lost 2 bases and J lost 3, with 13 bases in between. CDR1 and CDR2 from the germline V gene are LNHNV and YYDKDF (reference sequence). The CDR3 reads CATSRQSGLEETQYF. The CDR3 nucleotides are TGTGCCACCAGCAGACAATCGGGCCTTGAAGAGACCCAGTACTTC.

This clone was counted between two and nine times. The gene calls are TRBV4-2 and TRBJ2-7, with a possible D match to TRBD2 (6 bases). Deletions cut 0 bases from V and 1 base from J, with 10 bases between. The V gene's germline CDR1 is LGHNA and CDR2 YNFKEQ. The CDR3 runs 15 residues. DNA for the CDR3: TGTGCCAGCAGCCAAGAACGAGGGAGGTCCTACGAGCAGTACGTC. Encoded protein: CASSQERGRSYEQYV.

The chain employs TRBV7-9 and TRBJ2-5; D not resolved. V lost 2 bases, J lost 5 bases, and 9 bases lay in between. This CDR3 has 13 residues. Germline V CDR1 and CDR2: SEHNR, FQNEAQ (reference sequence). The CDR3 sequence is CASSLTYRETQYF. The CDR3 DNA follows: TGTGCCAGCAGCTTAACCTATAGGGAGACCCAGTACTTC.

This chain links TRBV5-3 with TRBJ2-7; D gene uncertain. TRBV5-3 is known as an ORF, though its function is uncertain. The CDR3 extends over 18 amino acids. V was trimmed by 0 bases and J by 2 bases, leaving 21 bases between them. CDR3 loop: CARSLALVTDGPTYEQYF. CDR3 DNA sequence: TGTGCCAGAAGCTTGGCCTTGGTAACGGACGGCCCAACCTACGAGCAGTACTTC.

The V and J genes are TRBV6-6 and TRBJ2-5, with TRBD2 matching 9 bases. Trimming removed 2 bases from V and 1 base from J; junction bases left unmatched: 2. This CDR3 is 15 amino acids long. From germline, CDR1 is MNHNY and CDR2 SVGAGI (reference sequence). CDR3 amino acids: CASSYKRGVQETQYF. CDR3 DNA: TGTGCCAGCAGTTACAAGCGGGGGGTCCAAGAGACCCAGTACTTC.

This clone was observed a handful of times. The V and J genes are TRBV30 and TRBJ1-2; tentatively, D is TRBD1 (6 bases). Per the germline V gene, CDR1 is GTSNPN and CDR2 is SVGIG (reference sequence). The CDR3 is made up of 12 amino acids. V was cut by 0 bases and J by 8 bases, with 10 bases left in between. CDR3 DNA sequence: TGTGCCTGGAGTGTAAGGGGGGACGGCTACACCTTC. Amino acid sequence: CAWSVRGDGYTF.

The chain couples TRBV30 to TRBJ2-1; 9 positions agree with TRBD2. With V trimmed by 6 bases and J by 9 bases, 15 bases remained unmatched. Germline CDR1 is GTSNPN and CDR2 is SVGIG (reference sequence). The CDR3 sequence is 15 residues long. The CDR3 loop is CACSGTSRMAGEQFF. For the CDR3, the DNA is TGTGCCTGCTCCGGGACTAGCCGGATGGCGGGTGAGCAGTTCTTC.

In its sample, this clone was seen many times. Here the CDR3 DNA reads TGTGCCATTAGGCCGGGGACGGCTTCCTACAATGAGCAGTTCTTC. It codes for CAIRPGTASYNEQFF. The chain has TRBV10-3 and TRBJ2-1, with D possibly called TRBD1 or TRBD2 (5 bases each). V shed 9 bases and J shed 1 base, with 16 bases lying between them. CDR3 length: 15 residues. Germline V gene sequence: CDR1 ENHRY, CDR2 SYGVKD.

The gene calls are TRBV11-3 and TRBJ2-1; TRBD2 aligns across 9 bases. The junction had 8 bases not matched to a gene; V was cut back by 5 bases and J by 3 bases. CDR1 is SGHNT, CDR2 YENEEA, per germline. The CDR3 has 16 residues. The CDR3 coding sequence is TGTGCCAGCAGCGTCCGCGGGGGGGCCCACTACAATGAGCAGTTCTTC. Translated: CASSVRGGAHYNEQFF.

This clone has only a few counts. The chain combines TRBV7-2 with TRBJ1-5, with a tentative D call TRBD1 (5 bases). Germline-derived CDR1 and CDR2 are SGHTA and FQGNSA. V was clipped by 3 bases and J by 3 bases, with 9 bases between them. This CDR3 is built from 14 residues. The CDR3 is CASSFSGNNQPQHF. The CDR3 nucleotides read TGTGCCAGCAGCTTTTCAGGGAACAATCAGCCCCAGCATTTT.

There are a few counts of this clone. V usage is TRBV5-5 and J usage is TRBJ2-5; 7 bases line up with TRBD2. CDR1 is SGHKS and CDR2 is YYEKEE in the germline V gene (reference sequence). The CDR3 runs 19 residues. J gave up 2 bases and V 0 bases, and 16 bases lay outside the gene matches. CDR3 amino acids: CASSLGFRKRGGSQETQYF. The DNA of the CDR3 is TGTGCCAGCAGCTTGGGGTTCAGGAAGAGGGGCGGGAGTCAAGAGACCCAGTACTTC.

There are many counts of this clone. V usage is TRBV10-3 and J usage is TRBJ2-3, with D uncertain. The ends were cut back, 5 bases at V and 2 bases at J, with 11 bases in the middle. In germline, CDR1 is ENHRY, CDR2 SYGVKD. CDR3 length equals 14 residues. The CDR3 sequence is CAISKVRYTDTQYF. In DNA, the CDR3 is TGTGCCATCAGTAAGGTGCGGTACACAGATACGCAGTATTTT.

The chain recombines TRBV6-1 with TRBJ1-6; 9 positions match TRBD1. The germline V gene encodes CDR1 MNHNS and CDR2 SASEGT. This CDR3 is built from 15 residues. Trimming at V came to 6 bases and at J to 4 bases, leaving 4 bases not matched to a gene. DNA for the CDR3: TGTGCCAGCAGCACCGGGACAGGGTATAATTCACCCCTCCACTTT. Encoded protein: CASSTGTGYNSPLHF.

This clone was found many times. This sequence joins TRBV28 and TRBJ2-4; D possibly corresponds to TRBD1 (6 bases). This CDR3 is 15 amino acids long. V lost 7 bases, J lost 1 base, and 14 bases lay in between. The germline gives CDR1 MDHEN, CDR2 SYDVKM. CDR3 DNA: TGTGCCAGCACCCCCGCTCAGGGGGCCAAAAACATTCAGTACTTC. Translated, it gives CASTPAQGAKNIQYF.

The chain carries TRBV5-6 and TRBJ2-5; possibly TRBD1 or TRBD2 for D (5 bases each). The length of the CDR3 is 16 residues. Germline loops: CDR1 SGHDT, CDR2 YYEEEE. V shed 0 bases and J shed 5 bases, with 17 bases lying between them. The CDR3 loop reads CASSLVGTVHGETQYF. The DNA of the CDR3 is TGTGCCAGCAGCTTGGTCGGGACCGTGCACGGGGAGACCCAGTACTTC.

The rearrangement uses TRBV4-3 and TRBJ1-3; D unresolved. The V gene's germline CDR1 is LGHNA and CDR2 YSLEER. CDR3 length: 17 residues. V lost 0 bases and J lost 0, with 12 bases in between. The CDR3 loop is CASSQDFPSSSGNTIYF. The CDR3 nucleotides read TGCGCCAGCAGCCAAGATTTCCCGAGTAGCTCTGGAAACACCATATATTTT.

The rearrangement joins TRBV18 to TRBJ1-5, with 7 bases identical to TRBD1. Germline V gene data show CDR1 as KGHSH and CDR2 as LQKENI. The CDR3 is 14 amino acids. V lost 4 bases to trimming and J lost 4 bases; unmatched junction nucleotides: 4. CDR3 nucleotide sequence: TGTGCCAGCTCACAGACAGGGCAAAATCAGCCCCAGCATTTT. Its translation: CASSQTGQNQPQHF.

This clone appeared a few times. The V call is TRBV9, the J call TRBJ2-1, with 9 positions matching TRBD2. J lost 5 bases, V lost 1 base, and 10 bases had no gene match. Germline assignment: CDR1 SGDLS and CDR2 YYNGEE. The CDR3 length is 17 residues. This CDR3 reads CASSVWSRTSANNEQFF. DNA of the CDR3: TGTGCCAGCAGCGTATGGTCAAGGACTAGCGCGAACAATGAGCAGTTCTTC.